The clone carrying this T cell receptor beta chain was observed many times. Its antigen is not known. It was by 5'RACE with 10-nucleotide random UMIs that the cDNA was made. TCRdb reprocessed the 5' RACE reads with MiXCR, giving one entry per CDR3 protein. The sample lists under 60,000 distinct CDR3 sequences; more than 5% were seen once. This sample is part of a study of neurological immune-mediated disorders. General study findings and limits: Neither clinical nor MRI features showed any association with the multiple sclerosis repertoire cluster, and the authors stated that larger cohorts are needed. Across subjects, expanded clones had no CDR3 amino acid sequences in common, pointing to private repertoires in all groups.

Sequencing input: CD4+ T cells from blood. The source is a woman aged 18-29 years with multiple sclerosis.

The CDR3 region is CSARRSPGTEAFF. The CDR3 DNA follows: TGCAGTGCTAGAAGGTCCCCTGGTACTGAAGCTTTCTTT. V usage is TRBV20-1 and J usage is TRBJ1-1; D not resolved. Trimming took 2 bases from V and 5 from J, leaving 12 bases between them. The CDR3 spans 13 residues. CDR1 is DFQATT and CDR2 is SNEGSKA in the germline V gene (reference sequence).